This T cell receptor (beta chain) stems from a study of radiotherapy plus CTLA-4 blockade in lung cancer (dated by TCRdb to between 2018 and 2020). The study in broad terms: Objective responses were observed in 18% of enrolled patients, and disease control was achieved in approximately 30%. What the authors observed across the whole study: After treatment with radiotherapy and ipilimumab, TCR clones that came from tumors expanded in the peripheral blood. The strongest predictors of response, as reported, were early dynamic changes in blood T cell clones along with a rise in serum interferon-beta after radiation.

Library preparation was by the immunoSEQ multiplex PCR assay. TCRdb stores this immuneACCESS table with in-frame sequences only. Part of the clones is absent; in the studies checked, under half of the shortfall reflects unresolved V genes, and no reason is known for the rest. This sample has 95,000 to 150,000 clones in its table, and 85% to 90% of those were observed once. The ten largest clones capture under 8% of the sample. The study tested focal radiation therapy combined with CTLA-4 blockade (ipilimumab) in patients with chemo-refractory metastatic non-small-cell lung cancer. Note on this clone: Its recognized antigen is unknown. No quality values exist for individual bases; no much larger clone is one base distant.

At the junction V is shortened by 5 bases and J by 0 bases, with 8 bases in between. The CDR3 runs 14 amino acids, cysteine and phenylalanine included. Kept here is only the CDR3 DNA, which spans 42 bases and is read in frame from base 1. CDR1 is given as SGHRS and CDR2 as YFSETQ, both from the germline V gene. Material: peripheral blood, obtained from a patient treated with radiotherapy plus ipilimumab. This clonotype was obtained from a human donor with non-small cell lung cancer that progressed on radiotherapy plus ipilimumab. Recombination linked TRBV5-1 to TRBJ2-2, with TRBD2 perhaps the D gene, on 5 matching bases. The CDR3 corresponds to CASREAANTGELFF. The DNA sequence is given as TGCGCCAGCAGGGAGGCAGCGAACACCGGGGAGCTGTTTTTT.